This TCR beta chain was profiled in a study of T cells in Graves' hyperthyroidism and ophthalmopathy. This clonotype was counted only a few times. Using RNA transcripts as the source, TCR beta CDR3 regions were amplified. Primed by the HTBI set, a first-round RT-PCR was run on the TCR CDR3. TCRdb re-called the multiplex PCR reads with MiXCR, one entry per CDR3 protein. The top ten hold under 20% of the sample, which has about 560,000 distinct CDR3 sequences, 15% to 20% seen once. The origin of this receptor is a woman aged 18-29 years with Graves' hyperthyroidism. Sample: blood.

The CDR3 protein is CASRLRYEQYF. CDR3 DNA sequence: TGTGCCAGCAGGCTCCGATACGAGCAGTACTTC. The chain has TRBV2 and TRBJ2-7; D gene ambiguous. Trimming took off 6 bases at V and 4 bases at J, with 7 bases between the two ends. The CDR3 is 11 residues long. Germline CDR1 is SNHLY and CDR2 is FYNNEI.